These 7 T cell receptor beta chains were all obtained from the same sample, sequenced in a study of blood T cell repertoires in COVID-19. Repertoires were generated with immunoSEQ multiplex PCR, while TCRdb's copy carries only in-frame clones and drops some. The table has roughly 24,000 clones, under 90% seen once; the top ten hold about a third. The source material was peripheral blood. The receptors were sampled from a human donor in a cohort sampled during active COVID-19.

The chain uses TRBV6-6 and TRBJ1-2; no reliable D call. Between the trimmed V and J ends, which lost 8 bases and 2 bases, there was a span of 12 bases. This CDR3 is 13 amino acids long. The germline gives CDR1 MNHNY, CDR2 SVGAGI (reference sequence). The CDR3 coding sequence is TGTGCCAGCGTACCTGGCGGCAACTATGGCTACACCTTC. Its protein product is CASVPGGNYGYTF.

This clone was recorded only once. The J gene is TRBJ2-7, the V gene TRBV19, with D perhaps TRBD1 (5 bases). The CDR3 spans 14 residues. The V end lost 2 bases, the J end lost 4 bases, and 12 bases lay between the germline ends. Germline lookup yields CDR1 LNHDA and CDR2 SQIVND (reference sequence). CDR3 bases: TGTGCCAGTAGTATAAATCAGGGCGCTTACGAGCAGTACTTC. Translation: CASSINQGAYEQYF.

This CDR3 is CASSPAGQDLEQYF. The CDR3, as DNA: TGTGCCAGCTCACCGGCAGGACAGGACTTGGAGCAGTACTTC. This rearrangement joins TRBV18 to TRBJ2-7; TRBD1 matches at 7 bases. Germline CDR1 and CDR2: KGHSH and LQKENI. This CDR3 has 14 residues. The trim removed 3 bases at V and 7 bases at J, leaving 9 bases unmatched.

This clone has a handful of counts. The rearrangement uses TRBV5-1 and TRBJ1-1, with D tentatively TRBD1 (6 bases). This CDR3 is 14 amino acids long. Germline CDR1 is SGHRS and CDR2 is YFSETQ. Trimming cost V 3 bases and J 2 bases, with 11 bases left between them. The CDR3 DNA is TGCGCCAGCAGCTCTGCCAGGGGCAACACTGAAGCTTTCTTT. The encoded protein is CASSSARGNTEAFF.

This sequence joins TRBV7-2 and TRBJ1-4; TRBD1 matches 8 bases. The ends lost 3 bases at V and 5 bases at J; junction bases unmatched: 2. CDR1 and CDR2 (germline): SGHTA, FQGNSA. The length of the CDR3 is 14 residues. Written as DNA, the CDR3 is TGTGCCAGCAGCTTCCAGGGGGCGAATGAAAAACTGTTTTTT. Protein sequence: CASSFQGANEKLFF.

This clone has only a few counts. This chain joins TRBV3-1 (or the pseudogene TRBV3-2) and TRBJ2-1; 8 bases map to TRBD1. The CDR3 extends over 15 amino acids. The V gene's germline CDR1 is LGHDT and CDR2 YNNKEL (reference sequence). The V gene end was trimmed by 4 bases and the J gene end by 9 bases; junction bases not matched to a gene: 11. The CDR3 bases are TGTGCCAGCAGCCCGAACCCGACAGGGGCCCCTGAGCAGTTCTTC. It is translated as CASSPNPTGAPEQFF.

Here the CDR3 reads CASSPTGTALAGTSYEQYF. The CDR3 DNA follows: TGTGCCAGTAGTCCGACCGGGACAGCTTTGGCGGGGACGTCCTACGAGCAGTACTTC. J is TRBJ2-7 and V is TRBV19; perhaps TRBD1 as D (7 bases). CDR1 LNHDA and CDR2 SQIVND come from the germline V gene (reference sequence). V was clipped by 5 bases and J by 1 base, with 27 bases between them. This CDR3 has 19 residues.